This T cell receptor (beta chain) came from a study of graft-versus-host responses after intestinal transplantation. Clones were sequenced by immunoSEQ multiplex PCR, and TCRdb holds only the in-frame ones, with some missing. The top ten hold 7.5% to 10% of the sample, which has approximately 16,000 clones, about 68% seen once. Study-level points and caveats: Recipient marrow held GvH clones, some first seen in ileum or blood.

The authors processed graft tissue to release intraepithelial and lamina propria lymphocytes. V shed 2 bases and J 6 bases; nucleotides not matched to a gene: 3. Germline CDR1 is WNHNN and CDR2 is SYGVQD (reference sequence). The CDR3 sequence is 14 residues long. In its sample, this clone was seen once. The target antigen is unknown. The chain is built from TRBV10-1 and TRBJ2-2; 7 positions agree with TRBD1. The sample was ileum tissue, taken approximately 700 days after intestinal transplantation. This sequence was found in a human patient who received an intestinal transplant, so some T cells may come from the graft donor. CDR3 in DNA: TGCGCCAGCAGTGAGAGACAGGGTTCCGGGGAGCTGTTTTTT. This sequence encodes CASSERQGSGELFF.